Each of the 24 T cell receptor beta chains below was sequenced from the same sample in a study of blood T cell repertoires in COVID-19 (dated by TCRdb to 2018 to 2020). Receptor libraries were prepared by the immunoSEQ multiplex PCR assay. Sourced from immuneACCESS, this table was stored by TCRdb with only in-frame sequences that have V and J called. A share of the clones is absent; for the studies checked, an unresolved V gene accounts for under half, and the remainder has no known explanation. The sample table shows 120,000 to 150,000 clones, and 75% to 90% are seen once. The ten largest make up 8% to 11% of the sample. The sequencing sample was made of peripheral blood. These receptors all come from a man aged 60-69 years with active or convalescent COVID-19.

The chain combines TRBV28 with TRBJ1-1; 9 bases agree with TRBD1. Trimming cost V 7 bases and J 3 bases; bases outside gene matches: 6. This CDR3 contains 14 residues. Germline values: CDR1 MDHEN, CDR2 SYDVKM. CDR3 in DNA: TGTGCCAGCACCGACAGGGGGACGGACACTGAAGCTTTCTTT. Protein: CASTDRGTDTEAFF. The full variable domain, with the rest looked up from reference TRBV28 and TRBJ1-1, is DVKVTQSSRYLVKRTGEKVFLECVQDMDHENMFWYRQDPGLGLRLIYFSYDVKMKEKGDIPEGYSVSREKKERFSLILESASTNQTSMYLCASTDRGTDTEAFFGQGTRLTVV.

V gene TRBV6-5 combines with J gene TRBJ1-6; D may be TRBD1 (5 bases). Germline V gives CDR1 MNHEY, CDR2 SVGAGI. The CDR3 totals 16 residues. Between the trimmed V and J ends, which lost 4 bases and 8 bases, there was a span of 18 bases. The CDR3 region has the DNA TGTGCCAGCAGTTGGCGGGAGCCAAGGGGTGATTCACCCCTCCACTTT. Its translation: CASSWREPRGDSPLHF.

The gene calls are TRBV6-5 and TRBJ1-5; no clear D. Germline V lookup: CDR1 MNHEY, CDR2 SVGAGI. Between the trimmed V and J ends, which lost 2 bases and 7 bases, there was a span of 12 bases. This CDR3 has 14 residues. The CDR3 loop is CASSYLPAGQPQHF. In nucleotides, the CDR3 is TGTGCCAGCAGTTACCTCCCCGCTGGCCAGCCCCAGCATTTT.

The rearrangement joins TRBV19 to TRBJ1-3, with TRBD1 identical over 7 bases. Germline assignment: CDR1 LNHDA and CDR2 SQIVND (reference sequence). CDR3 length equals 15 residues. Trimming cost V 6 bases and J 4 bases; bases outside gene matches: 9. The chain's CDR3 is CASRIGDRVGNTIYF. The CDR3 coding sequence is TGTGCCAGTAGAATCGGAGACAGGGTGGGAAACACCATATATTTT.

The chain is built from TRBV6-5 and TRBJ2-1; D unresolved. Trimming removed 2 bases at V and 6 bases at J, with 2 bases between. CDR3 length: 11 residues. Germline lookup yields CDR1 MNHEY and CDR2 SVGAGI. CDR3 sequence (DNA): TGTGCCAGCAGTTACCTCAATGAGCAGTTCTTC. It is translated as CASSYLNEQFF.

This clone was recorded only once. The chain combines TRBV10-3 with TRBJ1-3; 7 bases are shared with TRBD1. The germline gives CDR1 ENHRY, CDR2 SYGVKD. This CDR3 is built from 14 residues. J was trimmed by 3 bases and V by 5 bases; bases with no gene match: 4. CDR3 loop: CAISPGTDGNTIYF. CDR3 nucleotide sequence: TGTGCCATCAGTCCCGGGACAGATGGAAACACCATATATTTT.

The CDR3 DNA sequence: TGTGCCAGCAGTTCCTATGGGACAGCCCACACCGGGGAGCTGTTTTTT. Its translation is CASSSYGTAHTGELFF. The chain links TRBV27 to TRBJ2-2; 7 nucleotides align to TRBD1. Germline-derived CDR1 and CDR2 are MNHEY and SMNVEV (reference sequence). After removal of 4 bases from V and 3 bases from J, the junction contained 8 bases not matched to a gene. The CDR3 consists of 16 residues.

On this clone itself: Other DNA sequences in this sample translate to the same CDR3. The V call is TRBV18, the J call TRBJ1-1, with 11 positions matching TRBD1. The CDR3 loop spans 15 amino acids. The germline V gene encodes CDR1 KGHSH and CDR2 LQKENI. Unmatched junction bases numbered 1, after V lost 3 bases and J lost 1 base. CDR3 sequence (DNA): TGTGCCAGCTCACCTGGACAGGGGGCGAACACTGAAGCTTTCTTT. Its protein is CASSPGQGANTEAFF.

The rearrangement uses TRBV18 and TRBJ2-2; the match to TRBD2 covers 10 bases. CDR3 size: 17 residues. Germline assignment: CDR1 KGHSH and CDR2 LQKENI. Trimming cost V 2 bases and J 6 bases; bases outside gene matches: 9. The CDR3 DNA sequence: TGTGCCAGCTCACCAAGGACACTAGCGGGGAAACCCGGGGAGCTGTTTTTT. Translating gives CASSPRTLAGKPGELFF.

The chain employs TRBV6-5 and TRBJ2-7; D perhaps matches TRBD1 (7 bases). The CDR3 has 14 residues. V lost 7 bases and J 4 bases, leaving 17 bases between the germline ends. CDR1 MNHEY and CDR2 SVGAGI come from the germline V gene. CDR3 amino acids: CASNPAGGMYEQYF. The CDR3 DNA sequence: TGTGCCAGCAACCCAGCAGGGGGGATGTACGAGCAGTACTTC.

V is TRBV6-5 and J is TRBJ2-5, with 7 bases lining up with TRBD1. This CDR3 region has 15 residues. Germline V gene lookup returns CDR1 MNHEY and CDR2 SVGAGI. V lost 5 bases to trimming and J lost 5 bases; unmatched junction nucleotides: 11. The CDR3: CASSLTGAGGETQYF. In DNA form, the CDR3 reads TGTGCCAGCAGTCTCACAGGGGCGGGTGGGGAGACCCAGTACTTC.

This chain links TRBV11-2 with TRBJ1-2; TRBD1 aligns across 9 bases. Germline V gene data show CDR1 as SGHAT and CDR2 as FQNNGV. The CDR3 is 15 amino acids. Trimming removed 3 bases from V and 5 bases from J; junction bases left unmatched: 7. CDR3 DNA sequence: TGTGCCAGCAGCTTCACAGGGGGCGCGGTGTATGGCTACACCTTC. Translation: CASSFTGGAVYGYTF.

The sample holds one count of this clone. Here the CDR3 DNA reads TGTGCCAGCAGCCCTTTGAGAATAGCGGGAGGGTACAATGAGCAGTTCTTC. It encodes CASSPLRIAGGYNEQFF. This chain links TRBV3-1 (or the pseudogene TRBV3-2) with TRBJ2-1; TRBD2 matches 11 bases. Looked up from germline, CDR1 is LGHDT and CDR2 is YNNKEL (reference sequence). This CDR3 is 17 amino acids long. J was trimmed by 4 bases and V by 4 bases; bases with no gene match: 9.

The V call is TRBV5-8, the J call TRBJ1-4; TRBD1 might be the D (6 bases). Germline CDR1 is SGHTS and CDR2 is YDEGEE. V was cut by 0 bases and J by 8 bases, with 11 bases left in between. This CDR3 is 14 amino acids long. The CDR3 DNA reads as TGTGCCAGCAGCTTGGACAGGGAAGGAGAAAAACTGTTTTTT. It codes for CASSLDREGEKLFF.

The CDR3 reads CASSLQSGANVLTF. The CDR3 nucleotides are TGTGCCAGCAGTCTTCAGTCTGGGGCCAACGTCCTGACTTTC. The genes are TRBV28 and TRBJ2-6; D unresolved. Trimming stripped 5 bases from V and 1 base from J, with 6 bases between. There are 14 residues in the CDR3. Germline V gene sequence: CDR1 MDHEN, CDR2 SYDVKM.

J is TRBJ2-1 and V is TRBV24-1; TRBD1 matches 7 bases. The V gene end was trimmed by 3 bases and the J gene end by 7 bases; junction bases not matched to a gene: 11. Germline CDR1 reads KGHDR; CDR2 reads SFDVKD. The CDR3 totals 16 residues. CDR3 residues: CATSDNTGQRRNEQFF. The CDR3 DNA reads TGTGCCACCAGTGATAACACGGGACAGCGGCGGAATGAGCAGTTCTTC.

The rearrangement uses TRBV19 and TRBJ2-3; the match to TRBD2 covers 8 bases. The germline V gene encodes CDR1 LNHDA and CDR2 SQIVND (reference sequence). CDR3 length: 15 amino acids. J was trimmed by 4 bases and V by 1 base; bases with no gene match: 4. CDR3 in amino acids: CASSIGGLAADTQYF. The CDR3 DNA is TGTGCCAGTAGTATAGGAGGACTAGCCGCAGATACGCAGTATTTT.

This clone occurred once. The chain joins TRBV19 to TRBJ1-5; D unclear. CDR3 size: 13 residues. Germline V gene sequence: CDR1 LNHDA, CDR2 SQIVND (reference sequence). V was trimmed by 7 bases and J by 2 bases, leaving 9 bases between them. In nucleotides, the CDR3 is TGTGCCAGTAAGAGGATTGGCAATCAGCCCCAGCATTTT. Translating gives CASKRIGNQPQHF. Full variable domain (rest looked up from reference TRBV19 and TRBJ1-5): DGGITQSPKYLFRKEGQNVTLSCEQNLNHDAMYWYRQDPGQGLRLIYYSQIVNDFQKGDIAEGYSVSREKKESFPLTVTSAQKNPTAFYLCASKRIGNQPQHFGDGTRLSIL.

The chain is built from TRBV27 and TRBJ1-5, with no clear D. This CDR3 is 13 amino acids long. CDR1 is MNHEY, CDR2 SMNVEV, per germline (reference sequence). The V end was cut by 11 bases, the J end by 1 base, with 12 bases between. The CDR3 DNA reads as TGTGCCGCGGGGAGGGCGAGCAATCAGCCCCAGCATTTT. This gives the protein CAAGRASNQPQHF.

DNA for the CDR3: TGTGCCAGCTCACCAAGACAACTGGGCAACTATGGCTACACCTTC. This translates into CASSPRQLGNYGYTF. The chain uses TRBV18 and TRBJ1-2, with D unclear. V lost 2 bases to trimming and J lost 2 bases, with 12 bases between them. The CDR3 sequence is 15 residues long. Germline CDR1 is KGHSH and CDR2 is LQKENI.

V usage is TRBV4-1 and J usage is TRBJ2-1; 10 nucleotides align to TRBD1. Germline CDR1 is MGHRA and CDR2 is YSYEKL. J gave up 6 bases and V 4 bases, and 6 bases lay outside the gene matches. The CDR3 covers 15 residues. The CDR3 DNA reads TGCGCCAGCAGCCCCGGGACAGGGGTCGGCAATGAGCAGTTCTTC. Protein: CASSPGTGVGNEQFF.

The chain is built from TRBV28 and TRBJ1-5; a possible D gene is TRBD1 (5 bases). V was clipped by 5 bases and J by 2 bases, with 16 bases between them. The CDR3 is made up of 16 amino acids. The germline CDR1 and CDR2 sequences are MDHEN and SYDVKM. The CDR3 DNA sequence: TGTGCCAGCAGTATCCAACGCGGGGGTCGCAATCAGCCCCAGCATTTT. Protein product: CASSIQRGGRNQPQHF. Full variable domain (remainder filled in from reference TRBV28 and TRBJ1-5): DVKVTQSSRYLVKRTGEKVFLECVQDMDHENMFWYRQDPGLGLRLIYFSYDVKMKEKGDIPEGYSVSREKKERFSLILESASTNQTSMYLCASSIQRGGRNQPQHFGDGTRLSIL.

The chain is built from TRBV6-4 and TRBJ2-3; 7 bases map to TRBD2. The CDR3 is 17 residues long. V shed 0 bases and J 4 bases; nucleotides not matched to a gene: 10. CDR1 and CDR2 from the germline V gene are MRHNA and SNTAGT. CDR3 DNA: TGTGCCAGCAGTGACTCTCGGCGCGGGAGACCCCCAGATACGCAGTATTTT. Protein product: CASSDSRRGRPPDTQYF.

The chain recombines TRBV24-1 with TRBJ2-3, with 13 bases matching TRBD2. Germline V gene data show CDR1 as KGHDR and CDR2 as SFDVKD. The length of the CDR3 is 17 residues. Trimming at V came to 7 bases and at J to 1 base, leaving 7 bases not matched to a gene. The CDR3 sequence is CATSPTSGRAGTDTQYF. Written as DNA, the CDR3 is TGTGCCACCAGCCCAACTAGCGGGAGGGCGGGCACAGATACGCAGTATTTT.